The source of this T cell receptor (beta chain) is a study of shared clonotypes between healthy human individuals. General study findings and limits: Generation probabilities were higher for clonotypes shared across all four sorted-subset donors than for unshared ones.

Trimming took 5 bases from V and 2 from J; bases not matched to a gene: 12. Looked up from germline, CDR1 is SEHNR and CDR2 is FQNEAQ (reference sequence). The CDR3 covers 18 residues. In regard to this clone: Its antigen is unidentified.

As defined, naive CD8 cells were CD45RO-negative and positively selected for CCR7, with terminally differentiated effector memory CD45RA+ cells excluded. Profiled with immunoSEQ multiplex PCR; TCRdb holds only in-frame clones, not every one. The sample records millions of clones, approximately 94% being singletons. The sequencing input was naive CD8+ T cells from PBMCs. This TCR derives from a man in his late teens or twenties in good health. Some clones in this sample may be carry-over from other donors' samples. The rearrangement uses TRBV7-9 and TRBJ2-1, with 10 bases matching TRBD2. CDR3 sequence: CASSTDKPLAGTYNEQFF. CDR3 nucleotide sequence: TGTGCCAGCAGCACAGATAAACCACTAGCGGGAACCTACAATGAGCAGTTCTTC.